A selection of T cell receptor beta chains follows, all from one sample in a study of regulatory T cells in long-lasting Graves disease. TCRdb re-analysed the multiplex PCR reads in MiXCR, keeping a single row per CDR3 protein. Of some 250,000 distinct CDR3 sequences in the sample, 15% to 20% are singletons; the top ten hold roughly a fifth. The source material was peripheral blood mononuclear cells (PBMCs), sampled at new diagnosis, from a patient treated with antithyroid drugs. These receptors were obtained from a female donor with Graves disease. CDR3s include the opening cysteine and the closing phenylalanine or tryptophan. The D gene is left open where the match is weak. Expanded clones get a size class; other rows say once, few or many, or leave the size out.

TRBJ2-1 | TRBV7-9 | many | TRBD2 | CASSLGGRANEQFF | TGTGCCAGCAGCTTAGGTGGGAGGGCCAATGAGCAGTTCTTC
TRBJ2-2 | TRBV4-1 | . | . | CASSRPDRSDGELFF | TGCGCCAGCAGCCGGCCTGACAGGTCCGACGGGGAGCTGTTTTTT
TRBJ2-1 | TRBV10-2 | few | TRBD2 | CASRPRLAGVVNEQFF | TGCGCCAGCAGGCCGAGACTAGCGGGAGTGGTAAATGAGCAGTTCTTC
TRBJ2-7 | TRBV3-1 | few | . | CASSPSAGRTYEQYF | TGTGCCAGCAGCCCCTCCGCGGGACGGACCTACGAGCAGTACTTC
TRBJ2-3 | TRBV20-1 | many | TRBD2 | CSARGLANTDTQYF | TGCAGTGCAAGGGGACTAGCCAACACAGATACGCAGTATTTT
TRBJ2-5 | TRBV12-3/TRBV12-4 | many | TRBD2 | CASSPSGGNQETQYF | TGTGCCAGCAGCCCTTCCGGGGGGAATCAAGAGACCCAGTACTTC
TRBJ2-7 | TRBV27 | many | . | CASRRLASYEQYF | TGTGCCAGCAGACGACTGGCCTCCTACGAGCAGTACTTC
TRBJ2-7 | TRBV6-1 | many | . | CASSELERYEQYF | TGTGCCAGCAGTGAATTGGAGCGGTACGAGCAGTACTTC
TRBJ2-1 | TRBV6-2/TRBV6-3 | many | . | CASRSDRGGYEQFF | TGTGCCAGCAGATCCGACAGGGGAGGGTATGAGCAGTTCTTC
TRBJ2-7 | TRBV24-1 | many | . | CATSDQVGRQYF | TGTGCCACCAGTGACCAAGTCGGGCGGCAGTACTTC
TRBJ1-2 | TRBV3-1 | many | . | CASSQDQGLGYGYTF | TGTGCCAGCAGCCAAGACCAGGGGCTGGGCTATGGCTACACCTTC
TRBJ2-3 | TRBV20-1 | . | . | CSGLGGTDTQYF | TGCAGTGGCCTGGGGGGCACAGATACGCAGTATTTT
TRBJ2-3 | TRBV4-1 | many | TRBD2 | CASSQDSAGAGVVDTQYF | TGCGCCAGCAGCCAAGATTCTGCGGGAGCGGGAGTCGTGGATACGCAGTATTTT
TRBJ2-5 | TRBV11-2 | . | TRBD2 | CASSLSTSGRAIETQYF | TGTGCCAGCAGCTTAAGCACTAGCGGGAGGGCGATCGAGACCCAGTACTTC
TRBJ2-2 | TRBV7-9 | few | . | CASRLSRGELFF | TGTGCCAGCAGACTCTCGAGGGGGGAGCTGTTTTTT
TRBJ1-3 | TRBV6-1 | . | . | CASSSGRTGNTIYF | TGTGCCAGCAGCTCCGGGAGGACGGGAAACACCATATATTTT
TRBJ2-2 | TRBV24-1 | many | . | CATSDLRTDGGELFF | TGTGCCACCAGTGATTTGAGGACGGACGGCGGGGAGCTGTTTTTT
TRBJ2-5 | TRBV5-4 | many | . | CASSRGGEKETQYF | TGTGCCAGCAGCCGTGGAGGGGAGAAAGAGACCCAGTACTTC
TRBJ2-7 | TRBV20-1 | many | . | CSASRGYDEQYF | TGCAGTGCTAGTCGGGGCTACGACGAGCAGTACTTC
TRBJ2-1 | TRBV5-6 | few | TRBD2 | CASSSIRTSGTRGEQFF | TGTGCCAGCAGCTCTATAAGGACTAGCGGGACCAGAGGTGAGCAGTTCTTC
TRBJ2-1 | TRBV5-5 | . | TRBD2 | CASSGTGTSYNEQFF | TGTGCCAGCAGCGGCACCGGGACTAGTTACAATGAGCAGTTCTTC
TRBJ1-5 | TRBV7-9 | many | . | CASTAGGDSNQPQHF | TGTGCCAGCACAGCGGGAGGAGATAGCAATCAGCCCCAGCATTTT
TRBJ2-3 | TRBV6-2/TRBV6-3 | few | TRBD2 | CASSNSGVTDTQYF | TGTGCCAGCAGTAACAGCGGGGTCACAGATACGCAGTATTTT
TRBJ2-6 | TRBV12-3/TRBV12-4 | many | . | CASSLGVSSGANVLTF | TGTGCCAGCAGTTTAGGGGTCAGCTCTGGGGCCAACGTCCTGACTTTC
TRBJ1-4 | TRBV6-1 | many | . | CASRLDGNEKLFF | TGTGCCAGCAGACTCGACGGGAATGAAAAACTGTTTTTT
TRBJ2-2 | TRBV20-1 | many | . | CSAWTANTGELFF | TGCAGTGCGTGGACAGCGAACACCGGGGAGCTGTTTTTT
TRBJ1-6 | TRBV30 | many | . | CAWSRFGQIYNSPLHF | TGTGCCTGGAGTCGTTTCGGACAGATCTATAATTCACCCCTCCACTTT
TRBJ2-4 | TRBV7-6 | many | . | CASSLGRGRGDIQYF | TGTGCCAGCAGCTTAGGTCGAGGGAGAGGGGACATTCAGTACTTC
TRBJ2-7 | TRBV6-9 | many | TRBD2 | CASSYPSGEGRGYEQYF | TGTGCCAGCAGTTACCCCTCCGGGGAGGGCCGGGGCTACGAGCAGTACTTC
TRBJ2-1 | TRBV6-2/TRBV6-3 | many | . | CASSYSGPDVRYNEQFF | TGTGCCAGCAGTTACAGCGGGCCTGACGTCCGCTACAATGAGCAGTTCTTC
TRBJ1-2 | TRBV5-8 | . | TRBD1 | CASSLAGTGGLLYGYTF | TGTGCCAGCAGCTTGGCCGGGACAGGGGGCTTACTCTATGGCTACACCTTC
TRBJ1-3 | TRBV6-1 | many | . | CASEGEKVPSGNTIYF | TGTGCCAGCGAGGGTGAAAAGGTACCCTCTGGAAACACCATATATTTT
TRBJ2-5 | TRBV20-1 | many | TRBD2 | CSAREGSGSVETQYF | TGCAGTGCTAGGGAAGGCAGCGGGAGTGTGGAGACCCAGTACTTC
TRBJ2-2 | TRBV6-1 | many | TRBD2 | CASSRTSEAGELFF | TGTGCCAGCAGTCGGACTAGTGAAGCCGGGGAGCTGTTTTTT
TRBJ2-5 | TRBV2 | many | TRBD2 | CASTLAAGWQETQYF | TGTGCCAGCACTCTAGCGGCGGGGTGGCAAGAGACCCAGTACTTC
TRBJ1-2 | TRBV11-2 | . | TRBD1 | CASSIPFWGDSVYGYTF | TGTGCCAGTAGTATTCCTTTTTGGGGGGACAGCGTCTATGGCTACACCTTC
TRBJ1-2 | TRBV29-1 | few | TRBD1 | CSVVRWDRGDYGYTF | TGCAGCGTTGTTAGATGGGACAGGGGGGACTATGGCTACACCTTC
TRBJ1-1 | TRBV13 | many | . | CASSRPHTEAFF | TGTGCCAGCAGCCGCCCGCACACTGAAGCTTTCTTT
TRBJ2-3 | TRBV29-1 | few | . | CSVVGGRTDTQYF | TGCAGCGTTGTCGGGGGGCGAACAGATACGCAGTATTTT
TRBJ2-7 | TRBV20-1 | many | . | CSANSLDNAYEQYF | TGCAGTGCGAATTCCCTGGACAACGCCTACGAGCAGTACTTC
TRBJ2-7 | TRBV11-2 | many | . | CASSLGPDSSYEQYF | TGTGCCAGCAGCTTAGGTCCGGATAGCTCCTACGAGCAGTACTTC
TRBJ2-1 | TRBV5-1 | many | TRBD1 | CASSGMGQEYNEQFF | TGCGCCAGCAGCGGCATGGGACAGGAGTACAATGAGCAGTTCTTC
TRBJ2-1 | TRBV7-9 | many | . | CASSQDEQFF | TGTGCCAGCAGCCAGGATGAGCAGTTCTTC
TRBJ2-1 | TRBV20-1 | . | TRBD2 | CSARDPGTSGNYNEQFF | TGCAGTGCTAGAGATCCGGGGACTAGCGGGAACTACAATGAGCAGTTCTTC
TRBJ2-3 | TRBV20-1 | many | TRBD2 | CSAKVGLETDTQYF | TGCAGTGCTAAAGTGGGACTAGAAACAGATACGCAGTATTTT
TRBJ2-7 | TRBV29-1 | many | . | CSVQQGGYEQYF | TGCAGCGTACAACAGGGGGGGTACGAGCAGTACTTC
TRBJ2-3 | TRBV9 | many | TRBD1 | CASSLRGQGTDTQYF | TGTGCCAGCAGCTTGAGGGGACAGGGAACAGATACGCAGTATTTT
TRBJ2-7 | TRBV27 | many | TRBD1 | CASSLGQGAHYEQYF | TGTGCCAGCAGCCTCGGACAGGGGGCCCACTACGAGCAGTACTTC
TRBJ2-2 | TRBV4-1 | . | . | CASSHRVPNTGELFF | TGCGCCAGCAGCCACCGGGTCCCGAACACCGGGGAGCTGTTTTTT
TRBJ2-5 | TRBV27 | many | TRBD2 | CASSLGAGGQGETQYF | TGTGCCAGCAGTTTAGGGGCGGGAGGGCAAGGAGAGACCCAGTACTTC